These T cell receptor beta chains were read from a single sample in a study of T-cell memory formation after mild COVID-19. TCRdb re-called the 5' RACE reads with MiXCR, one entry per CDR3 protein. The sample holds around 440,000 distinct CDR3 sequences, around a sixth seen once. Sequencing input: PBMCs or a T cell subset sorted from them (not recorded which). These receptors originate from an adult woman who had mild COVID-19 (a few samples of this study predate the infection). Cell type and time point are not known. Each CDR3 is given with its conserved first and last residue. A D gene is named only where the DNA matches it firmly. Clone size is given for some rows only: seen once, a few or many times, or a class if the clone is expanded.

d_call: .
clone_size: many
v_call: TRBV5-6
j_call: TRBJ2-4
cdr3_nt: TGTGCCAGCAGCTTGGGCCGTACGGGAAACATTCAGTACTTC
cdr3_aa: CASSLGRTGNIQYF

d_call: .
clone_size: .
v_call: TRBV11-2
j_call: TRBJ1-5
cdr3_nt: TGTGCCAGCAGCTTATCCTCTGGGCGCAATCAGCCCCAGCATTTT
cdr3_aa: CASSLSSGRNQPQHF

d_call: .
clone_size: few
v_call: TRBV29-1
j_call: TRBJ1-1
cdr3_nt: TGCAGCGTTGACGGGTCGGGCACTGAAGCTTTCTTT
cdr3_aa: CSVDGSGTEAFF

d_call: .
clone_size: few
v_call: TRBV5-1
j_call: TRBJ1-2
cdr3_nt: TGCGCCAGCAGCTTGAGCGAGGACAGTGATAACTATGGCTACACCTTC
cdr3_aa: CASSLSEDSDNYGYTF

d_call: TRBD1
clone_size: many
v_call: TRBV5-4
j_call: TRBJ1-2
cdr3_nt: TGTGCCAGCAGCGCCCAGACCCGGGACAGCTATGGCTACACCTTC
cdr3_aa: CASSAQTRDSYGYTF

d_call: .
clone_size: many
v_call: TRBV7-6
j_call: TRBJ1-6
cdr3_nt: TGTGCCACCCAGCTACTCGACGGGAATTCACCCCTCCACTTT
cdr3_aa: CATQLLDGNSPLHF

d_call: .
clone_size: .
v_call: TRBV30
j_call: TRBJ1-1
cdr3_nt: TGTGCCTACCTACGCGGCCCGAACTCTGAAGCTTTCTTT
cdr3_aa: CAYLRGPNSEAFF

d_call: .
clone_size: many
v_call: TRBV5-1
j_call: TRBJ1-1
cdr3_nt: TGCGCCAGCAGCTTGGCCCGGAGGGGCCCCCGCACTGAAGCTTTCTTT
cdr3_aa: CASSLARRGPRTEAFF

d_call: .
clone_size: many
v_call: TRBV5-1
j_call: TRBJ1-1
cdr3_nt: TGCGCCAGCAGCACCGCCCCCTGGGACACTGAAGCTTTCTTT
cdr3_aa: CASSTAPWDTEAFF

d_call: .
clone_size: few
v_call: TRBV7-9
j_call: TRBJ2-3
cdr3_nt: TGTGCCAGCAGCTTCGGGGCAGGTGGGGGGACAGATACGCAGTATTTT
cdr3_aa: CASSFGAGGGTDTQYF

d_call: .
clone_size: many
v_call: TRBV5-1
j_call: TRBJ2-3
cdr3_nt: TGCGCCAGCAGCTGGGATAACACAGATACGCAGTATTTT
cdr3_aa: CASSWDNTDTQYF

d_call: .
clone_size: few
v_call: TRBV5-1
j_call: TRBJ2-7
cdr3_nt: TGCGCCAGCAGCTTGAGCGTACTTTCCTACGAGCAGTACTTC
cdr3_aa: CASSLSVLSYEQYF

d_call: .
clone_size: .
v_call: TRBV12-3/TRBV12-4
j_call: TRBJ2-1
cdr3_nt: TGTGCCAGCAGTTTAGGTCTAAACGGGAGGACAGATGAGCAGTTCTTC
cdr3_aa: CASSLGLNGRTDEQFF

d_call: .
clone_size: .
v_call: TRBV29-1
j_call: TRBJ2-1
cdr3_nt: TGCAGCGTTTCATGGGGCGACAATGAGCAGTTCTTC
cdr3_aa: CSVSWGDNEQFF

d_call: .
clone_size: few
v_call: TRBV19
j_call: TRBJ2-2
cdr3_nt: TGTGCCAGTAGTATTATTCCGATCGGGGAGCTGTTTTTT
cdr3_aa: CASSIIPIGELFF

d_call: TRBD2
clone_size: .
v_call: TRBV6-2/TRBV6-3
j_call: TRBJ2-1
cdr3_nt: TGTGCCAGCAGCCACGTGACAGTACTAGCGGGATGGAATGAGCAGTTCTTC
cdr3_aa: CASSHVTVLAGWNEQFF

d_call: .
clone_size: .
v_call: TRBV20-1
j_call: TRBJ2-3
cdr3_nt: TGCAGTGGGGCAGGAGACACAGATACGCAGTATTTT
cdr3_aa: CSGAGDTDTQYF

d_call: .
clone_size: .
v_call: TRBV5-6
j_call: TRBJ1-1
cdr3_nt: TGTGCCAGCAGCCCCTACAGGTTAAGGGCTGAAGCTTTCTTT
cdr3_aa: CASSPYRLRAEAFF

d_call: TRBD1
clone_size: .
v_call: TRBV5-1
j_call: TRBJ2-5
cdr3_nt: TGCGCCAGCAGGGCCGATGGACAGGTGGGCGGCGAGACCCAGTACTTC
cdr3_aa: CASRADGQVGGETQYF

d_call: .
clone_size: .
v_call: TRBV7-3
j_call: TRBJ2-1
cdr3_nt: TGTGCCAGCAGCCTAACCGGAGGGGGGGCCTCCTGCAATGAGCAGTTCTTC
cdr3_aa: CASSLTGGGASCNEQFF

d_call: .
clone_size: .
v_call: TRBV6-4
j_call: TRBJ1-3
cdr3_nt: TGTGCCAGCAGTGAGGAACCTGACAGTGGAAACACCATATATTTT
cdr3_aa: CASSEEPDSGNTIYF

d_call: .
clone_size: .
v_call: TRBV24-1
j_call: TRBJ2-1
cdr3_nt: TGTGCCACCAGTGATCATACAGTCAGCCCCTACAATGAGCAGTTCTTC
cdr3_aa: CATSDHTVSPYNEQFF

d_call: TRBD1
clone_size: .
v_call: TRBV6-2/TRBV6-3
j_call: TRBJ2-7
cdr3_nt: TGTGCCAGCAGCTGGGACAGATCTGAGCAGTACTTC
cdr3_aa: CASSWDRSEQYF

d_call: TRBD1
clone_size: once
v_call: TRBV5-1
j_call: TRBJ1-2
cdr3_nt: TGCGCCAGCAGAGAACAGGGGAGGGGAATGGGCTACACCTTC
cdr3_aa: CASREQGRGMGYTF

d_call: .
clone_size: .
v_call: TRBV20-1
j_call: TRBJ1-2
cdr3_nt: TGCAGTGCTAGACCCTTCAACCAGGGGAGCCATGGCTACACCTTC
cdr3_aa: CSARPFNQGSHGYTF

d_call: .
clone_size: many
v_call: TRBV4-3
j_call: TRBJ1-2
cdr3_nt: TGCGCCAGCAGCCAAGACGGGCCCGGGAAACTCTATGGCTACACCTTC
cdr3_aa: CASSQDGPGKLYGYTF

d_call: TRBD2
clone_size: few
v_call: TRBV15
j_call: TRBJ2-7
cdr3_nt: TGTGCCACCAGTCCCATACTAGCGGGATTGAACGAGCAGTACTTC
cdr3_aa: CATSPILAGLNEQYF

d_call: .
clone_size: few
v_call: TRBV12-3/TRBV12-4
j_call: TRBJ1-2
cdr3_nt: TGTGCCAGCAGTTTGAGGCAGTATACTAACTATGGCTACACCTTC
cdr3_aa: CASSLRQYTNYGYTF

d_call: TRBD1
clone_size: .
v_call: TRBV9
j_call: TRBJ2-1
cdr3_nt: TGTGCCAGCAGCGTAGAGGGACAGACCTACAATGAGCAGTTCTTC
cdr3_aa: CASSVEGQTYNEQFF

d_call: TRBD1
clone_size: few
v_call: TRBV4-1
j_call: TRBJ2-7
cdr3_nt: TGCGCCAGCAGCTCGATACCCAAGGGGGCCGGTCTCTACGAGCAGTACTTC
cdr3_aa: CASSSIPKGAGLYEQYF

d_call: .
clone_size: many
v_call: TRBV7-7
j_call: TRBJ2-2
cdr3_nt: TGTGCCAGCAGCTTTGCGGCAACCGGGGAGCTGTTTTTT
cdr3_aa: CASSFAATGELFF

d_call: TRBD2
clone_size: .
v_call: TRBV15
j_call: TRBJ2-1
cdr3_nt: TGTGCCACCAGCAGAGAGAGGGAGGGTGAGCAGTTCTTC
cdr3_aa: CATSREREGEQFF

d_call: .
clone_size: .
v_call: TRBV6-6
j_call: TRBJ1-2
cdr3_nt: TGTGCCAGCAGTTTCGGATCCGGTGGCTATGGCTACACCTTC
cdr3_aa: CASSFGSGGYGYTF

d_call: TRBD1
clone_size: few
v_call: TRBV3-1
j_call: TRBJ2-2
cdr3_nt: TGTGCCAGCAGCTTGACAGGGTTGAACACCGGGGAGCTGTTTTTT
cdr3_aa: CASSLTGLNTGELFF

d_call: .
clone_size: few
v_call: TRBV25-1
j_call: TRBJ1-2
cdr3_nt: TGTGCCAGCAGTGAGGGGGCCTATGGCTACACCTTC
cdr3_aa: CASSEGAYGYTF

d_call: TRBD2
clone_size: .
v_call: TRBV7-2
j_call: TRBJ2-7
cdr3_nt: TGTGCCAGCAGCTTATGGGTTAGCGGGAGCACCTACGAGCAGTACTTC
cdr3_aa: CASSLWVSGSTYEQYF

d_call: .
clone_size: .
v_call: TRBV23-1
j_call: TRBJ2-1
cdr3_nt: TGCGCCAGCAGCCACTACTGTGGAGAAGGTGGAGGGGAGCAGTTCTTC
cdr3_aa: CASSHYCGEGGGEQFF

d_call: TRBD2
clone_size: few
v_call: TRBV5-1
j_call: TRBJ2-3
cdr3_nt: TGCGCCAGCAGACCTCTAGCGGGAGCAGATACGCAGTATTTT
cdr3_aa: CASRPLAGADTQYF

d_call: TRBD2
clone_size: .
v_call: TRBV27
j_call: TRBJ2-5
cdr3_nt: TGTGCCAGCAGTCCCCATCGGGAGGATCAAGAGACCCAGTACTTC
cdr3_aa: CASSPHREDQETQYF

d_call: .
clone_size: few
v_call: TRBV7-9
j_call: TRBJ2-7
cdr3_nt: TGTGCCAGCGAGACGGAACGGTACTACGAGCAGTACTTC
cdr3_aa: CASETERYYEQYF

d_call: TRBD2
clone_size: few
v_call: TRBV19
j_call: TRBJ2-7
cdr3_nt: TGTGCCAGTAGTGAATCCAATAGCGGGAGGGGACGCTACGAGCAGTACTTC
cdr3_aa: CASSESNSGRGRYEQYF

d_call: TRBD2
clone_size: many
v_call: TRBV5-1
j_call: TRBJ2-1
cdr3_nt: TGCGCCAGCAGCCCCGGGGGGGCCGAGCATGTTGAGCAGTTCTTC
cdr3_aa: CASSPGGAEHVEQFF

d_call: .
clone_size: few
v_call: TRBV7-2
j_call: TRBJ2-7
cdr3_nt: TGTGCCAGCAGCTTAAGGAGCGGCGACATCTACGAGCAGTACTTC
cdr3_aa: CASSLRSGDIYEQYF

d_call: .
clone_size: .
v_call: TRBV18
j_call: TRBJ2-1
cdr3_nt: TGTGCCAGCTCACCCCCTACAGGAGACTTTTCCTACAATGAGCAGTTCTTC
cdr3_aa: CASSPPTGDFSYNEQFF